The 12 T cell receptor beta chains listed next were all sequenced from one sample in a study of cytomegalovirus exposure and HLA in healthy donors. Primers included in the PCR were 60 Vbeta and 13 Jbeta primers. Method: immunoSEQ multiplex PCR; TCRdb's copy keeps in-frame clones and lacks some. The table shows under 200,000 clones, with over 60% occurring only once. Material: PBMCs. The receptors here all came from a man between 35 and 55 years old in good health and CMV-seronegative.

The chain has TRBV7-2 and TRBJ2-5, with D uncertain. Trimming shortened V by 5 bases and J by 5 bases, and 9 bases separated the two germline ends. Germline lookup yields CDR1 SGHTA and CDR2 FQGNSA. The CDR3 is 12 amino acids. In nucleotides, the CDR3 is TGTGCCAGCAGCCCATTGAGGGAGACCCAGTACTTC. Protein product: CASSPLRETQYF.

V and J are TRBV5-6 and TRBJ1-1; TRBD1 matches at 7 bases. The CDR3 sequence is 12 residues long. Per germline, CDR1 SGHDT and CDR2 YYEEEE. With 4 bases clipped from V and 7 bases from J, the junction kept 4 bases outside the gene matches. CDR3: CASSQGQIEAFF. The CDR3 nucleotides are TGTGCCAGCAGCCAGGGACAGATTGAAGCTTTCTTT.

In its sample, this clone was seen a few times. V is TRBV10-1 and J is TRBJ2-5, with a tentative D call TRBD1 (6 bases). The germline CDR1 and CDR2 sequences are WNHNN and SYGVQD (reference sequence). Trimming stripped 0 bases from V and 7 bases from J, with 9 bases between. This CDR3 contains 13 residues. Here the CDR3 DNA reads TGCGCCAGCAGTGAGTCGGGGGCAACGACCCAGTACTTC. Protein product: CASSESGATTQYF.

The genes are TRBV29-1 and TRBJ2-2, with 9 bases identical to TRBD2. Germline V gene data show CDR1 as SQVTM and CDR2 as ANQGSEA. This CDR3 is built from 15 residues. The ends lost 1 base at V and 3 bases at J; junction bases unmatched: 3. Written as DNA, the CDR3 is TGCAGCGTTGAAGTAGCGGGAGATCACACCGGGGAGCTGTTTTTT. This encodes CSVEVAGDHTGELFF.

The rearrangement joins TRBV19 to TRBJ1-2, with D possibly matching TRBD1 (6 bases). The CDR3 has 13 amino acids. Germline CDR1 LNHDA, CDR2 SQIVND (reference sequence). Trimming stripped 3 bases from V and 8 bases from J, with 13 bases between. CDR3: CASSMGLDRGYTF. In DNA form, the CDR3 reads TGTGCCAGTAGTATGGGGCTCGACAGGGGCTACACCTTC. The variable domain in full, with the rest retrieved from reference TRBV19 and TRBJ1-2, is DGGITQSPKYLFRKEGQNVTLSCEQNLNHDAMYWYRQDPGQGLRLIYYSQIVNDFQKGDIAEGYSVSREKKESFPLTVTSAQKNPTAFYLCASSMGLDRGYTFGSGTRLTVV.

The V and J genes are TRBV19 and TRBJ2-3; TRBD2 is a possible D gene (6 bases). Germline CDR1 and CDR2: LNHDA and SQIVND (reference sequence). V was shortened by 6 bases and J by 2 bases, with 15 bases between the two germline ends. The CDR3 consists of 15 residues. CDR3 bases: TGTGCCAGTAGCATGGGGACTTTAACCACAGATACGCAGTATTTT. It is translated as CASSMGTLTTDTQYF.

The CDR3 here is CASSLDSSWSPLHF. CDR3 DNA sequence: TGTGCCAGCAGCCTCGACAGCTCCTGGTCCCCCCTCCACTTT. The chain joins TRBV6-5 to TRBJ1-6; tentative D call: TRBD1 (5 bases). The CDR3 has 14 residues. V shed 6 bases and J shed 13 bases, with 19 bases lying between them. Germline values: CDR1 MNHEY, CDR2 SVGAGI.

The genes are TRBV7-9 and TRBJ2-5; 7 nucleotides align to TRBD2. The V gene end was trimmed by 5 bases and the J gene end by 0 bases; junction bases not matched to a gene: 12. CDR3 length: 17 residues. Germline CDR1 reads SEHNR; CDR2 reads FQNEAQ (reference sequence). CDR3 residues: CASSPWEGIADQETQYF. The CDR3 nucleotides are TGTGCCAGCAGCCCATGGGAGGGTATAGCGGACCAAGAGACCCAGTACTTC. Supplemented by reference TRBV7-9 and TRBJ2-5, the full variable domain reads DTGVSQNPRHKITKRGQNVTFRCDPISEHNRLYWYRQTLGQGPEFLTYFQNEAQLEKSRLLSDRFSAERPKGSFSTLEIQRTEQGDSAMYLCASSPWEGIADQETQYFGPGTRLLVL.

A remark on this clone: This same CDR3 is encoded by further DNA sequences in the sample. The chain recombines TRBV5-1 with TRBJ2-1; 8 nucleotides line up with TRBD1. The CDR3 contains 16 residues. J lost 5 bases, V lost 0 bases, and 7 bases had no gene match. Germline V CDR1 and CDR2: SGHRS, YFSETQ. In nucleotides, the CDR3 is TGCGCCAGCAGCTTGGTGGGGCAGGGGGCCAACAATGAGCAGTTCTTC. Translating gives CASSLVGQGANNEQFF.

The rearrangement uses TRBV7-9 and TRBJ1-1, with 8 bases matching TRBD1. The ends lost 5 bases at V and 5 bases at J; junction bases unmatched: 7. Per the germline V gene, CDR1 is SEHNR and CDR2 is FQNEAQ (reference sequence). The CDR3 runs to 14 residues. CDR3: CASSRDRGGTEAFF. CDR3 DNA: TGTGCCAGCAGCCGAGACAGGGGAGGGACTGAAGCTTTCTTT.

This clone came up a few times. The gene calls are TRBV6-6 and TRBJ2-7, with 7 bases that match TRBD1. Germline V gene sequence: CDR1 MNHNY, CDR2 SVGAGI (reference sequence). The CDR3 loop spans 15 amino acids. V dropped 7 bases and J dropped 0; count of bases not matched to a gene: 9. DNA for the CDR3: TGTGCCAGCACTTCCGCGGACAGGAGCTCCTACGAGCAGTACTTC. It encodes CASTSADRSSYEQYF.

The chain recombines TRBV30 with TRBJ2-1; D possibly corresponds to TRBD1 (6 bases). The length of the CDR3 is 14 residues. The V end was cut by 5 bases, the J end by 0 bases, with 11 bases between. Germline V CDR1 and CDR2: GTSNPN, SVGIG (reference sequence). CDR3 sequence reads: CAWQTGFSYNEQFF. The CDR3 DNA reads TGTGCCTGGCAGACAGGCTTCTCCTACAATGAGCAGTTCTTC. Supplemented by reference TRBV30 and TRBJ2-1, the full variable domain reads SQTIHQWPATLVQPVGSPLSLECTVEGTSNPNLYWYRQAAGRGLQLLFYSVGIGQISSEVPQNLSASRPQDRQFILSSKKLLLSDSGFYLCAWQTGFSYNEQFFGPGTRLTVL.